This record covers a single T cell receptor beta chain. Other DNA sequences in this specimen translate into the identical CDR3. The data originate from a study of shared clonotypes between healthy human individuals. In the sorted-subset replicate PCRs, about 200 ng DNA, 25,000 to 30,000 T cell genomes, was used. The method was immunoSEQ multiplex PCR; TCRdb's version includes in-frame clones alone and lacks a portion of them. The repertoire includes over 1.5 million clones, around 98% of them detected once, and less than 0.55% sits in the top ten. Germline loops: CDR1 LNHDA, CDR2 SQIVND (reference sequence). This CDR3 has 15 residues. V was trimmed by 2 bases and J by 0 bases, leaving 9 bases between them.

This chain connects TRBV19 to TRBJ2-3; possible D gene TRBD2, 6 bases. This receptor was taken from a man aged 30-40 years in good health. Sequencing was carried out using naive CD4+ T cells sorted from blood. Subset given: CD45RA+ positively selected. The CDR3 here is CASSILAASTDTQYF. CDR3 nucleotide sequence: TGTGCCAGTAGTATATTAGCGGCTAGCACAGATACGCAGTATTTT. Complete variable domain (other parts from reference TRBV19 and TRBJ2-3): DGGITQSPKYLFRKEGQNVTLSCEQNLNHDAMYWYRQDPGQGLRLIYYSQIVNDFQKGDIAEGYSVSREKKESFPLTVTSAQKNPTAFYLCASSILAASTDTQYFGPGTRLTVL.